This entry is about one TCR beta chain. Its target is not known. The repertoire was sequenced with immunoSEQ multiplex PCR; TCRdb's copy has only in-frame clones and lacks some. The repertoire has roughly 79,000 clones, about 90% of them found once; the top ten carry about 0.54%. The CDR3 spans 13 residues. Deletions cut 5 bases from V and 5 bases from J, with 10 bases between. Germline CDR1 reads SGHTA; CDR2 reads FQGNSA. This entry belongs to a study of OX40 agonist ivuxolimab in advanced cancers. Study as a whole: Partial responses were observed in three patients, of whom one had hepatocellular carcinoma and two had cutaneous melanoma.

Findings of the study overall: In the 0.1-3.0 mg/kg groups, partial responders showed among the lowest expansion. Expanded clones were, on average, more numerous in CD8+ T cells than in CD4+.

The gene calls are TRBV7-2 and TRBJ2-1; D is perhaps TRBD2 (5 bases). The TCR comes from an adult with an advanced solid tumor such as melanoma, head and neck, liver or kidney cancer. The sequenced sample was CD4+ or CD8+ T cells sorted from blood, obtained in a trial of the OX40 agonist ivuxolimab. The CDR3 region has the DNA TGTGCCAGCAGCCGAGACTACAACAATGAGCAGTTCTTC. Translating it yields CASSRDYNNEQFF.